The source of this T cell receptor (beta chain) is a study of CD8+ T cells in alopecia areata. Study conclusions and caveats: Among patients, TCR sharing was less clear than in mice, a difference possibly due in part to HLA diversity in the patient population. Scalp samples also yield sequences from resident alphabeta T cells of normal skin.

Following RNA extraction, reverse transcription yielded cDNA that acted as the sequencing template. The table came from immunoSEQ multiplex PCR; TCRdb's copy has only in-frame clones and leaves some out. The table lists 95,000 to 150,000 clones, about 50% of them singletons. A word on this clone: Its antigen is not identified.

Per the germline V gene, CDR1 is SGHDN and CDR2 is FVKESK. The V gene lost 4 bases and the J gene lost 9 bases, with 16 bases spanning the gap. CDR3 length: 14 residues. Peripheral blood and lesional scalp punch biopsies came from alopecia areata patients. Sorted out of PBMCs were CD4+ T cells and CD8+ T cells. The sample taken for sequencing was NKG2D-low CD8+ T cells sorted from blood. V usage is TRBV14 and J usage is TRBJ2-1; perhaps D is TRBD1 or TRBD2 (6 bases each). This sequence originates from a human donor with alopecia areata. The CDR3 DNA reads as TGTGCCAGCAGCCCTACGGAAGGGGGGTTTGAGCAGTTCTTC. It encodes CASSPTEGGFEQFF.